Following are 27 T cell receptor beta chains from one sample sequenced in a study of Ad26.COV2.S vaccination and SARS-CoV-2 variants. Profiled with immunoSEQ multiplex PCR; TCRdb holds only in-frame clones, not every one. The data contain approximately 350,000 clones, roughly 85% of them singletons. Regarding treatment: 19 received Ad26.COV2.S at low or high dose, single or two shots; about 5 received placebo; per-sample allocation not given. At day 63 after the first vaccine or placebo injection, samples were drawn. The sample here was peripheral blood, taken in a trial of Ad26.COV2.S vaccine versus placebo. Receptors originate from a person aged 18-65 years who received the Ad26.COV2.S COVID-19 vaccine or a placebo.

This clone was observed a single time. V usage is TRBV5-4 and J usage is TRBJ2-3; 9 bases align to TRBD2. J lost 9 bases, V lost 6 bases, and 8 bases had no gene match. CDR1 is SGHNT, CDR2 YYREEE, per germline (reference sequence). The CDR3 sequence is 13 residues long. The chain's CDR3 is CASIGSGRGTQYF. In DNA, the CDR3 is TGTGCCAGCATAGGTAGCGGGAGAGGCACGCAGTATTTT.

The chain is built from TRBV5-5 and TRBJ1-1, with D unclear. This CDR3 spans 13 amino acids. Germline values: CDR1 SGHKS, CDR2 YYEKEE (reference sequence). The germline V and J ends were trimmed by 2 bases and 2 bases, with 7 bases remaining between them. This chain's CDR3 is CASSLWANTEAFF. The CDR3 bases are TGTGCCAGCAGCTTATGGGCAAACACTGAAGCTTTCTTT.

The chain couples TRBV5-4 to TRBJ2-6, with 8 bases identical to TRBD1. With 4 bases clipped from V and 13 bases from J, the junction kept 13 bases outside the gene matches. Per germline, CDR1 SGHNT and CDR2 YYREEE (reference sequence). The CDR3 length is 15 residues. The DNA for the CDR3 is TGTGCCAGCAGCACGGGACAGGCAGCCGTGTTGGTCCTGACTTTC. Encoded protein: CASSTGQAAVLVLTF. Full variable domain (remainder filled in from reference TRBV5-4 and TRBJ2-6): ETGVTQSPTHLIKTRGQQVTLRCSSQSGHNTVSWYQQALGQGPQFIFQYYREEENGRGNFPPRFSGLQFPNYSSELNVNALELDDSALYLCASSTGQAAVLVLTFGAGSRLTVL.

The chain combines TRBV7-2 with TRBJ1-2; the D is unclear. The germline gives CDR1 SGHTA, CDR2 FQGNSA. Deletions cut 1 base from V and 5 bases from J, with 5 bases between. This CDR3 spans 12 amino acids. The DNA of the CDR3 is TGTGCCAGCAGCTTAGGAGTATATGGCTACACCTTC. This sequence encodes CASSLGVYGYTF.

The chain has TRBV25-1 and TRBJ2-2; the match to TRBD1 covers 8 bases. With 4 bases clipped from V and 1 base from J, the junction kept 11 bases outside the gene matches. CDR1 MGHDK and CDR2 SYGVNS come from the germline V gene. The CDR3 contains 18 residues. The CDR3 region has the DNA TGTGCCAGCAGTGGCTCCGGGACAGGATTCCTGAACACCGGGGAGCTGTTTTTT. This translates into CASSGSGTGFLNTGELFF.

V and J are TRBV27 and TRBJ1-5; D uncertain. The ends were cut back, 6 bases at V and 5 bases at J, with 8 bases in the middle. The CDR3 is 12 residues long. Germline CDR1 MNHEY, CDR2 SMNVEV (reference sequence). The CDR3, as DNA: TGTGCCAGCAGGGACGGTTATCAGCCCCAGCATTTT. This sequence encodes CASRDGYQPQHF.

The V gene is TRBV6-1, the J gene TRBJ1-5; D possibly corresponds to TRBD1 (6 bases). Trimming stripped 2 bases from V and 11 bases from J, with 16 bases between. The CDR3 has 14 amino acids. The V gene's germline CDR1 is MNHNS and CDR2 SASEGT. This CDR3 is CASSERLGGKAQHF. The CDR3 DNA sequence: TGTGCCAGCAGTGAAAGGTTAGGGGGGAAGGCCCAGCATTTT.

The chain recombines TRBV3-1 (or the pseudogene TRBV3-2) with TRBJ1-3; possible D gene TRBD1, 5 bases. The CDR3 extends over 13 amino acids. V dropped 8 bases and J dropped 0 bases, with 8 bases sitting between them. Germline CDR1 reads LGHDT; CDR2 reads YNNKEL (reference sequence). DNA for the CDR3: TGTGCCAGCGGGGCTAGCTCTGGAAACACCATATATTTT. As protein: CASGASSGNTIYF.

The genes are TRBV7-2 and TRBJ2-7, with 10 bases lining up with TRBD1. This CDR3 has 16 amino acids. Unmatched junction bases numbered 13, after V lost 5 bases and J lost 6 bases. Germline V lookup: CDR1 SGHTA, CDR2 FQGNSA. The CDR3 DNA is TGTGCCAGCAGCCTTGTGCCGGGACAGGGGAAGTTCGAGCAGTACTTC. Amino acid sequence: CASSLVPGQGKFEQYF. Full variable domain (outside the CDR3, taken from reference TRBV7-2 and TRBJ2-7): GAGVSQSPSNKVTEKGKDVELRCDPISGHTALYWYRQSLGQGLEFLIYFQGNSAPDKSGLPSDRFSAERTGGSVSTLTIQRTQQEDSAVYLCASSLVPGQGKFEQYFGPGTRLTVT.

This chain joins TRBV6-5 and TRBJ1-2; possibly TRBD1 for D (6 bases). CDR3 length equals 14 residues. V was pared by 6 bases and J by 5 bases, with 16 bases between. CDR1 MNHEY and CDR2 SVGAGI come from the germline V gene. CDR3 nucleotides: TGTGCCAGCAGGACAGGCCTCCCCGGGTATGGCTACACCTTC. Translated, it gives CASRTGLPGYGYTF.

The V call is TRBV4-1, the J call TRBJ2-7; D is uncertain. The germline CDR1 and CDR2 sequences are MGHRA and YSYEKL. V lost 1 base and J 5 bases, leaving 12 bases between the germline ends. CDR3 size: 14 residues. DNA of the CDR3: TGCGCCAGCAGCCAAGTCCAAGGGTCGGACGAGCAGTACTTC. Translating it yields CASSQVQGSDEQYF.

The V call is TRBV27, the J call TRBJ2-3, with D possibly being TRBD2 (6 bases). Germline V CDR1 and CDR2: MNHEY, SMNVEV (reference sequence). The germline V and J ends were trimmed by 3 bases and 3 bases, with 16 bases remaining between them. This CDR3 comprises 16 residues. CDR3 DNA sequence: TGTGCCAGCAGTTTTCGCGGGGCTACTGGGACAGATACGCAGTATTTT. Amino acids: CASSFRGATGTDTQYF.

The chain has TRBV27 and TRBJ2-2, with 7 bases lining up with TRBD1. CDR3 length equals 16 residues. J was trimmed by 5 bases and V by 6 bases; bases with no gene match: 12. In germline, CDR1 is MNHEY, CDR2 SMNVEV (reference sequence). As DNA, the CDR3 is TGTGCCAGCAGGGGTATCAGGGGGAGATGGACCGGGGAGCTGTTTTTT. This gives the protein CASRGIRGRWTGELFF.

V usage is TRBV27 and J usage is TRBJ2-1; D remains unclear. Trimming cost V 4 bases and J 2 bases, with 6 bases left between them. CDR3 size: 13 residues. CDR1 and CDR2 (germline): MNHEY, SMNVEV (reference sequence). DNA of the CDR3: TGTGCCAGCAGTTACGACGCCTACAATGAGCAGTTCTTC. Translated: CASSYDAYNEQFF.

The count of this clone is one. The chain couples TRBV29-1 to TRBJ1-2; TRBD1 is a possible D gene (6 bases). The CDR3 has 12 amino acids. In germline, CDR1 is SQVTM, CDR2 ANQGSEA. V was trimmed by 7 bases and J by 2 bases, leaving 11 bases between them. The DNA for the CDR3 is TGCAGCGCTGCTACAGGGAACTATGGCTACACCTTC. It codes for CSAATGNYGYTF.

The V and J genes are TRBV12-3 or TRBV12-4 and TRBJ2-7, with unresolved D. Trimming removed 3 bases from V and 6 bases from J, with 9 bases in between. This CDR3 has 12 amino acids. The CDR3 sequence is CASSFGPSEQYF. The CDR3 region has the DNA TGTGCCAGCAGTTTTGGCCCCAGCGAGCAGTACTTC.

This chain uses TRBV11-2 with TRBJ1-1, with D perhaps TRBD1 (5 bases). There are 14 residues in the CDR3. CDR1 and CDR2 (germline): SGHAT, FQNNGV. Deletions cut 4 bases from V and 10 bases from J, with 19 bases between. Written as DNA, the CDR3 is TGTGCCAGCAGCTCCCTCCGGGACGTACCAGGAGCTTTCTTT. This translates into CASSSLRDVPGAFF.

V gene TRBV10-3 combines with J gene TRBJ2-5; maybe TRBD2 (5 bases). The CDR3 extends over 13 amino acids. V was shortened by 6 bases and J by 1 base, with 9 bases between the two germline ends. The germline V gene encodes CDR1 ENHRY and CDR2 SYGVKD. The chain's CDR3 is CAIRQRPQETQYF. The CDR3 nucleotides are TGTGCCATCAGACAGCGGCCCCAAGAGACCCAGTACTTC.

The gene calls are TRBV7-3 and TRBJ1-1; D not resolved. Trimming left V 7 bases short and J 2 bases short, with 8 bases between. Germline loops: CDR1 SGHTA, CDR2 FQGTGA. This CDR3 has 12 residues. The CDR3: CASTLHNTEAFF. The CDR3 nucleotides are TGTGCCAGCACCCTACACAACACTGAAGCTTTCTTT.

This clone was picked up one time. The chain links TRBV24-1 to TRBJ1-4; 10 nucleotides match TRBD1. This CDR3 spans 15 amino acids. Germline assignment: CDR1 KGHDR and CDR2 SFDVKD. The trim removed 3 bases at V and 6 bases at J, leaving 3 bases unmatched. CDR3 sequence: CATSDRTGGDEKLFF. CDR3 nucleotides: TGTGCCACCAGTGATCGGACAGGGGGTGATGAAAAACTGTTTTTT.

A single count supports this clone. The rearrangement joins TRBV7-2 to TRBJ2-4, with D unclear. Germline V gives CDR1 SGHTA, CDR2 FQGNSA. The CDR3 runs to 13 residues. Trimming pared 2 bases from V and 9 bases from J, leaving 11 bases between. The CDR3: CASSLSPGGIQYF. The CDR3 nucleotides are TGTGCCAGCAGCTTATCTCCAGGTGGCATTCAGTACTTC.

The table lists this clone with a count of one. The rearrangement links TRBV5-1 to TRBJ1-1, with a weak D call TRBD1 (5 bases). The CDR3 contains 14 residues. Germline V gene lookup returns CDR1 SGHRS and CDR2 YFSETQ. The V gene lost 1 base and the J gene lost 4 bases, with 11 bases spanning the gap. CDR3 sequence: CASSLLSQGTEAFF. The CDR3 bases are TGCGCCAGCAGCTTGTTGTCCCAGGGCACTGAAGCTTTCTTT.

The chain carries TRBV6-5 and TRBJ2-2; unclear D gene. The CDR3 length is 13 residues. Trimming removed 6 bases from V and 3 bases from J, with 8 bases in between. CDR1 MNHEY and CDR2 SVGAGI come from the germline V gene. The CDR3 DNA reads as TGTGCCAGCAGGCCAGGATACACCGGGGAGCTGTTTTTT. Protein product: CASRPGYTGELFF.

The genes are TRBV4-2 and TRBJ2-5, with D hard to call. Trimming removed 1 base from V and 4 bases from J, with 13 bases in between. CDR1 is LGHNA, CDR2 YNFKEQ, per germline. CDR3 length: 15 amino acids. CDR3 coding DNA: TGTGCCAGCAGCCAAGGCGTAGGGTTTTTAGAGACCCAGTACTTC. Translated, it gives CASSQGVGFLETQYF.

A remark on this clone: Different DNA sequences within this sample yield the same CDR3. The chain combines TRBV29-1 with TRBJ2-7, with D perhaps TRBD2 (5 bases). Deletions cut 0 bases from V and 0 bases from J, with 12 bases between. The germline gives CDR1 SQVTM, CDR2 ANQGSEA. The CDR3 has 15 residues. CDR3: CSVEDLRRGSYEQYF. For the CDR3, the DNA is TGCAGCGTTGAAGATCTGCGACGGGGCTCCTACGAGCAGTACTTC.

CDR3 sequence (DNA): TGTGCCAGCAGCTACAGAATGTACCAAGAGACCCAGTACTTC. Amino acid sequence: CASSYRMYQETQYF. The chain combines TRBV11-3 with TRBJ2-5; the D is unclear. Germline-derived CDR1 and CDR2 are SGHNT and YENEEA. Trimming removed 4 bases at V and 0 bases at J, with 9 bases between. The CDR3 runs to 14 residues.

This chain joins TRBV27 and TRBJ1-2; D call uncertain. The CDR3 has 13 amino acids. Germline loops: CDR1 MNHEY, CDR2 SMNVEV (reference sequence). The V and J ends lost 7 bases and 4 bases respectively, with 13 bases between them. The CDR3 DNA follows: TGTGCCAGCACTCCCCGGGCAGGCTATGGCTACACCTTC. This sequence encodes CASTPRAGYGYTF.